This record looks at one T cell receptor beta chain sequence and its context. 13 Jbeta primers and 60 Vbeta primers were used for the PCR. Libraries were prepared by immunoSEQ multiplex PCR; TCRdb keeps only in-frame clonotypes and omits some of them. The table includes roughly 130,000 clones, about 74% detected once. V was clipped by 1 base and J by 4 bases, with 4 bases between them. Germline CDR1 and CDR2: SGHAT and FQNNGV. This CDR3 contains 12 residues. The sample is drawn from a study of cytomegalovirus exposure and HLA in healthy donors. This sequence joins TRBV11-2 and TRBJ1-1; no firm D call. Source material: PBMCs. This clonotype originated in a man younger than 35 in good health and CMV-seropositive. CDR3 residues: CASSLVSTEAFF. The CDR3 DNA follows: TGTGCCAGCAGCTTAGTTAGCACTGAAGCTTTCTTT.